The 19 T cell receptor beta chains presented below share a single source sample, sequenced in a study of CD8 T cells in Susac syndrome. Random hexamers served to reverse transcribe about 0.5 to 1 ug RNA. TCRdb re-called the immunoSEQ multiplex PCR reads with MiXCR, one entry per CDR3 protein. The table has around 80,000 distinct CDR3 sequences, about 96% seen once. The sequenced sample consisted of CD8+ T cells from PBMCs. Receptor source: a human donor with Susac syndrome.

The rearrangement joins TRBV7-9 to TRBJ2-2; perhaps TRBD1 as D (5 bases). Germline CDR1 SEHNR, CDR2 FQNEAQ (reference sequence). Trimming pared 8 bases from V and 7 bases from J, leaving 14 bases between. CDR3 length: 13 residues. The CDR3 bases are TGTGCCAGCCGGTCAGGGATGGACGGGGAGCTGTTTTTT. The encoded protein is CASRSGMDGELFF. Full variable domain (missing parts from reference TRBV7-9 and TRBJ2-2): DTGVSQNPRHKITKRGQNVTFRCDPISEHNRLYWYRQTLGQGPEFLTYFQNEAQLEKSRLLSDRFSAERPKGSFSTLEIQRTEQGDSAMYLCASRSGMDGELFFGEGSRLTVL.

The chain joins TRBV20-1 to TRBJ2-7; weak D call: TRBD1 (5 bases). The ends were cut back, 0 bases at V and 2 bases at J, with 11 bases in the middle. This CDR3 has 14 amino acids. CDR1 is DFQATT and CDR2 is SNEGSKA in the germline V gene (reference sequence). This CDR3 reads CSARDRKGTYEQYF. CDR3 bases: TGCAGTGCTAGAGATAGGAAGGGGACCTACGAGCAGTACTTC.

The rearrangement uses TRBV19 and TRBJ1-4; D unresolved. The CDR3 sequence is 15 residues long. Trimming removed 3 bases at V and 5 bases at J, with 13 bases between. The germline V gene encodes CDR1 LNHDA and CDR2 SQIVND (reference sequence). CDR3 bases: TGTGCCAGTAGTATTACGGACGTTTTAAATGAAAAACTGTTTTTT. Translation: CASSITDVLNEKLFF.

The V and J genes are TRBV5-6 and TRBJ2-7, with D unresolved. V lost 3 bases and J 0 bases, leaving 10 bases between the germline ends. Germline V lookup: CDR1 SGHDT, CDR2 YYEEEE. CDR3 size: 14 residues. In nucleotides, the CDR3 is TGTGCCAGCAGCTCCTATTCTGGCTCCTACGAGCAGTACGTC. Translating it yields CASSSYSGSYEQYV.

The rearrangement uses TRBV7-7 and TRBJ2-7, with D hard to call. Per germline, CDR1 SSHAT and CDR2 FNYEAQ (reference sequence). There are 12 residues in the CDR3. The CDR3 reads CASSLEAHRQYV. The CDR3 nucleotides are TGTGCTAGCAGCTTAGAGGCCCATCGGCAGTACGTC.

This clonotype has just one count. The CDR3 bases are TGCAGCGTCTCTGGACTAGCGGGAGGTACCGGGGAGCTGTTTTTT. This gives the protein CSVSGLAGGTGELFF. The J gene is TRBJ2-2, the V gene TRBV29-1, with 14 bases identical to TRBD2. Germline V gene sequence: CDR1 SQVTM, CDR2 ANQGSEA. J gave up 5 bases and V 6 bases, and 5 bases lay outside the gene matches. The CDR3 covers 15 residues.

This clonotype was found once. The V gene is TRBV7-8, the J gene TRBJ1-4, with 10 bases fitting TRBD1. The germline gives CDR1 SGHVS, CDR2 FQNEAQ. The CDR3 spans 15 residues. V gave up 5 bases and J gave up 5 bases; unmatched junction bases: 5. CDR3 DNA: TGTGCCAGCAGCGGACCGGGACAGGGGAATGAAAAACTGTTTTTT. Its protein is CASSGPGQGNEKLFF.

The chain recombines TRBV13 with TRBJ2-5; D gene uncertain. CDR3 length equals 14 residues. From germline, CDR1 is PRHDT and CDR2 FYEKMQ (reference sequence). Trimming shortened V by 3 bases and J by 2 bases, and 10 bases separated the two germline ends. CDR3 loop: CASSFGLAQETQYF. In nucleotides, the CDR3 is TGTGCCAGCAGCTTCGGGCTCGCTCAAGAGACCCAGTACTTC.

This chain links TRBV5-4 with TRBJ1-2; 7 bases line up with TRBD1. The CDR3 contains 14 residues. V shed 0 bases, J shed 7 bases, and the junction held 6 bases outside the gene matches. Looked up from germline, CDR1 is SGHNT and CDR2 is YYREEE (reference sequence). The CDR3 is CASSLAGGDSGYTF. DNA of the CDR3: TGTGCCAGCAGCTTGGCAGGGGGAGATTCTGGCTACACCTTC.

The gene calls are TRBV7-9 and TRBJ2-3; D may correspond to TRBD1 or TRBD2 (5 bases each). CDR1 SEHNR and CDR2 FQNEAQ come from the germline V gene (reference sequence). V lost 5 bases and J lost 3, with 27 bases in between. This CDR3 has 19 residues. CDR3 nucleotides: TGTGCCAGCAGCACAAAAACATTCTATGAAGGGGAGTGGACAGATACGCAGTATTTT. It yields the protein CASSTKTFYEGEWTDTQYF.

The chain is built from TRBV5-6 and TRBJ2-7, with 8 bases matching TRBD2. Germline loops: CDR1 SGHDT, CDR2 YYEEEE. V shed 5 bases, J shed 4 bases, and the junction held 8 bases outside the gene matches. The CDR3 spans 14 residues. CDR3 amino acids: CASRSSGSSYEQYF. The CDR3 DNA follows: TGTGCCAGCAGATCCAGCGGGAGTTCATACGAGCAGTACTTC.

This clonotype was counted once. This sequence joins TRBV29-1 and TRBJ2-6; 11 bases map to TRBD2. V gave up 4 bases and J gave up 0 bases; unmatched junction bases: 5. The CDR3 has 17 amino acids. Germline V gives CDR1 SQVTM, CDR2 ANQGSEA. This chain's CDR3 is CSVGTSGRVSGANVLTF. CDR3 bases: TGCAGCGTTGGTACTAGCGGGAGAGTCTCTGGGGCCAACGTCCTGACTTTC.

This rearrangement joins TRBV21-1 to TRBJ2-3; the table's D gene call, TRBD2, was not cross checked with the DNA. TRBV21-1 is a pseudogene locus. The CDR3 covers 17 residues. The CDR3 nucleotides are TGTGCCAGCAGCCCACCTCTAGCGGGGGGGCCTGCAGATACGCAGTATTTT. Its translation is CASSPPLAGGPADTQYF.

DNA for the CDR3: TGTGCCAGCTCACCACTGGAAGGCCAAGAGACCCAGTACTTC. Protein sequence: CASSPLEGQETQYF. The V gene is TRBV18, the J gene TRBJ2-5, with unresolved D. Germline CDR1 reads KGHSH; CDR2 reads LQKENI. This CDR3 contains 14 residues. Between the trimmed V and J ends, which lost 1 base and 1 base, there was a span of 7 bases.

The CDR3 spells CSARDGGSGGTGELFF. The CDR3 bases are TGCAGTGCTAGAGATGGAGGTAGCGGGGGAACCGGGGAGCTGTTTTTT. The V call is TRBV20-1, the J call TRBJ2-2; 9 bases fit TRBD2. Germline V CDR1 and CDR2: DFQATT, SNEGSKA (reference sequence). There are 16 residues in the CDR3. V lost 0 bases and J lost 5; bases outside the gene matches: 7.

The gene calls are TRBV27 and TRBJ2-7; 12 bases match TRBD2. From germline, CDR1 is MNHEY and CDR2 SMNVEV (reference sequence). Trimming at V came to 3 bases and at J to 5 bases, leaving 5 bases not matched to a gene. The CDR3 contains 15 residues. The CDR3, as DNA: TGTGCCAGCAGTTTGACTAGCGGGAGACTAAACGAGCAGTACTTC. Protein: CASSLTSGRLNEQYF.

This clonotype came up once. The rearrangement uses TRBV27 and TRBJ2-1, with 9 bases lining up with TRBD2. The J segment lost 2 bases and the V segment lost 6 bases, leaving 11 bases of the junction unmatched. CDR3 length: 17 residues. Germline values: CDR1 MNHEY, CDR2 SMNVEV (reference sequence). The CDR3 spells CASRLMGAGGPYNEQFF. CDR3 nucleotides: TGTGCCAGCAGACTAATGGGGGCGGGAGGGCCCTACAATGAGCAGTTCTTC.

This chain connects TRBV9 to TRBJ1-2, with unresolved D. The V gene's germline CDR1 is SGDLS and CDR2 YYNGEE. Trimming took off 0 bases at V and 0 bases at J, with 12 bases between the two ends. The CDR3 is made up of 16 amino acids. The CDR3 region has the DNA TGTGCCAGCAGCGTAGAATACTCCGAAGCTAACTATGGCTACACCTTC. As protein: CASSVEYSEANYGYTF.

In this sample, this clonotype turned up a few times. The chain recombines TRBV7-2 with TRBJ2-3; 8 bases agree with TRBD2. The CDR3 sequence is 15 residues long. CDR1 and CDR2 (germline): SGHTA, FQGNSA. V was pared by 5 bases and J by 0 bases, with 4 bases of the junction left unmatched. The CDR3 spells CASSRERGSTDTQYF. The CDR3 DNA reads TGTGCCAGCAGCCGGGAGCGGGGGAGCACAGATACGCAGTATTTT.